This record looks at one TCR beta chain sequence and its context. Its target is unknown. With 60 Vbeta and 13 Jbeta primers, the PCR was carried out. Produced via immunoSEQ multiplex PCR; TCRdb's table is partial and in-frame only. The repertoire holds around 120,000 clones, about four fifths seen once, with approximately 8.8% in the top ten. The source of the sample is a study of cytomegalovirus exposure and HLA in healthy donors. Whole-study findings and limits: Despite most TCR sequences being rare, some public TCRs occurred in many donors.

The CDR3 is 12 amino acids. Trimming took 0 bases from V and 13 from J, leaving 10 bases between them. In germline, CDR1 is SGDLS, CDR2 YYNGEE. Sequenced: PBMCs. The receptor comes from a female donor in good health and CMV-seropositive. The V and J genes are TRBV9 and TRBJ1-4; D is ambiguous. The CDR3 region is CASSVGAGRLFF. In nucleotides, the CDR3 is TGTGCCAGCAGCGTAGGAGCAGGTAGACTGTTTTTT.